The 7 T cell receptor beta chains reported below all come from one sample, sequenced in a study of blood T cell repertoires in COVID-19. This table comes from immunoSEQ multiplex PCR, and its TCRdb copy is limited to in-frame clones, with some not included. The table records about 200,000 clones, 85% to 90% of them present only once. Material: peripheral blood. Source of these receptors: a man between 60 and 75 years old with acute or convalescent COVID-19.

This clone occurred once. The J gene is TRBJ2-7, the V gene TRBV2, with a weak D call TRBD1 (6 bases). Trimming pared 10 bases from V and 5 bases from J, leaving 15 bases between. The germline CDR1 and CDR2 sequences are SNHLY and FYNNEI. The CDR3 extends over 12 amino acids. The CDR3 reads CATLSGVDEQYF. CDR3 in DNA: TGTGCCACTCTATCAGGGGTCGACGAGCAGTACTTC.

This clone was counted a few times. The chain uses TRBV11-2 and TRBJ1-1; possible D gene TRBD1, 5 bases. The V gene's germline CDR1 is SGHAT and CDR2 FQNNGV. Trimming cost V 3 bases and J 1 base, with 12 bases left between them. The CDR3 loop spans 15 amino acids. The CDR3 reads CASSFRAGGNTEAFF. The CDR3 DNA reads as TGTGCCAGCAGCTTTAGAGCGGGGGGGAACACTGAAGCTTTCTTT.

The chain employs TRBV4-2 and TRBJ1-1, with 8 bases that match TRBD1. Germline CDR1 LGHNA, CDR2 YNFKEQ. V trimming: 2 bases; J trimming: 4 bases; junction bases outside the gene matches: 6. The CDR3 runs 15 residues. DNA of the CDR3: TGTGCCAGCAGCCAACCCGGACAGGGTGTCACTGAAGCTTTCTTT. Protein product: CASSQPGQGVTEAFF.

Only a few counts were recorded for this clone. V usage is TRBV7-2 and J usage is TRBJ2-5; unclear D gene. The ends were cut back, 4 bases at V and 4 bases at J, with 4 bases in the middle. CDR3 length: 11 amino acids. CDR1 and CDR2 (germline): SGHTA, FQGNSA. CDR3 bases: TGTGCCAGCAGCTCCGTAGAGACCCAGTACTTC. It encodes CASSSVETQYF.

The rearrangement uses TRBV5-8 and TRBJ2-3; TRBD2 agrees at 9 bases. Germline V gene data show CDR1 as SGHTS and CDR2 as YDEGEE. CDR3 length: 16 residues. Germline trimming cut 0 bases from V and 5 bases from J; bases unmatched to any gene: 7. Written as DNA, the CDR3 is TGTGCCAGCAGCTTGGATGGTAGCGGGGGCAAAGATACGCAGTATTTT. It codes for CASSLDGSGGKDTQYF.

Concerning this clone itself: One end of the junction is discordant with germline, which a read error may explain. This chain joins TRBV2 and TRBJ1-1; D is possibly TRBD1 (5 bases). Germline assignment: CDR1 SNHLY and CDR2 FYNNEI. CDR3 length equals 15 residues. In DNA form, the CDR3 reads TGTGCCAGCTCTACCCCGGGGGGTGAGAACCCTGAAGCTTTCTTT. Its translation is CASSTPGGENPEAFF.

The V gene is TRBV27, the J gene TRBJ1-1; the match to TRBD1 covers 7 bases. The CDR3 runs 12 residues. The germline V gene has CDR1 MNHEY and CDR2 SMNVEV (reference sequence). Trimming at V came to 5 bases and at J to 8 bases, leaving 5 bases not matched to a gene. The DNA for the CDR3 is TGTGCCAGCAGTGTTTACAGGGGAGAAGCTTTCTTT. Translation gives CASSVYRGEAFF.